This TCR beta chain was recorded in a study of monozygotic twins with cystic fibrosis. Study results and caveats: J usage was most co-twin-similar in 8 of 16 pairs, V in 13. Monozygotic CF twins shared more identical nucleotide clonotypes than unrelated patients.

CDR3 length: 16 residues. The V gene end was trimmed by 10 bases and the J gene end by 2 bases; junction bases not matched to a gene: 14. Per the germline V gene, CDR1 is ENHRY and CDR2 is SYGVKD. To note about this clone: Its antigen is undetermined.

Here immunoSEQ multiplex PCR was the method, and the copy in TCRdb shows in-frame clones only, minus some. The repertoire holds roughly 7,900 clones, with 94% as singletons. The sequenced sample consisted of blood. This TCR was sampled from a boy aged 2-9 years with cystic fibrosis. The rearrangement links TRBV10-3 to TRBJ2-5; TRBD2 matches at 9 bases. As DNA, the CDR3 is TGTGCCACCATCGGGCCTAGCGGGGAGGGTCAAGAGACCCAGTACTTC. Translating gives CATIGPSGEGQETQYF.